The source of this TCR beta chain is a study of blood T cells in healthy people across ages. General study points: A roughly linear age-dependent decrease characterized TCR beta diversity per million T cells.

Aged about 6 to 100, donors were systemically healthy Caucasians from Russia. Each donor had around 9.2 milliliters of peripheral blood drawn. The CDR3 totals 10 residues. The V gene lost 7 bases and the J gene lost 11 bases, with 14 bases spanning the gap. CDR1 and CDR2 from the germline V gene are SQVTM and ANQGSEA. As concerns this clonotype: The antigen is undetermined.

A second about 7 to 12 cycle PCR used barcoded and J-beta primers. MiXCR, run by TCRdb on the 5' RACE reads, gives a single entry per CDR3 protein. The table records over 1.5 million distinct CDR3 sequences, about 49% of them present only once. This rearrangement joins TRBV29-1 to TRBJ2-5; no definite D call. The receptor was isolated from a middle-aged woman in good health. Material for sequencing was blood. The chain's CDR3 is CSAGDNEQYF. In DNA, the CDR3 is TGCAGCGCCGGAGACAATGAGCAGTACTTC.